The rows below give T cell receptor beta chains drawn from one sample of a study of PD-L1 blockade in urothelial cancer. Method: immunoSEQ multiplex PCR; TCRdb's copy keeps in-frame clones and lacks some. The repertoire consists of around 100,000 clones, with about 85% occurring once and the leading ten covering roughly 2.2%. This specimen was PBMCs, taken around atezolizumab (anti-PD-L1) treatment. These receptors were obtained from a man aged 50 to 60 with urothelial cancer. The CDR3 runs from the conserved cysteine through the conserved F or W. A D gene is named only where the DNA matches it firmly. Part of the rows lack a size; the others show once, few, many or a class for expanded clones.

V	D	J	size	CDR3	DNA
TRBV9	-	TRBJ2-6	-	CASSVGLSGANVLTF	TGTGCCAGCAGCGTAGGGCTCTCTGGGGCCAACGTCCTGACTTTC
TRBV5-1	TRBD1	TRBJ2-7	-	CASSLYGTGAYEQYF	TGCGCCAGCAGCTTGTATGGGACAGGGGCATACGAGCAGTACTTC
TRBV6-4	TRBD2	TRBJ2-5	-	CASSREAGFETQYF	TGTGCCAGCAGCCGGGAGGCCGGTTTTGAGACCCAGTACTTC
TRBV18	TRBD1	TRBJ1-2	once	CASSPGTGRYGYTF	TGTGCCAGCTCACCAGGGACAGGTCGCTATGGCTACACCTTC
TRBV5-4	-	TRBJ2-5	once	CASSLDKQTQYF	TGTGCCAGCAGCCTCGACAAGCAGACCCAGTACTTC
TRBV27	TRBD2	TRBJ2-3	-	CASIRAGATDTQYF	TGTGCCAGCATCCGAGCGGGAGCGACAGATACGCAGTATTTT
TRBV19	TRBD2	TRBJ2-2	-	CASRPGLVAGELFF	TGTGCCAGTAGGCCGGGACTAGTCGCCGGGGAGCTGTTTTTT
TRBV15	TRBD2	TRBJ2-1	-	CATSRQRTSGAYNEQFF	TGTGCCACCAGCAGACAAAGGACTAGCGGGGCGTACAATGAGCAGTTCTTC
TRBV5-1	TRBD2	TRBJ2-3	-	CASSLGTSGRSDTQYF	TGCGCCAGCAGCCTAGGGACTAGCGGGAGATCAGATACGCAGTATTTT
TRBV18	-	TRBJ2-2	-	CASSQHQDTGELFF	TGTGCCAGCTCACAACACCAGGACACCGGGGAGCTGTTTTTT
TRBV6-5	-	TRBJ1-5	-	CASSRGEVNQPQHF	TGTGCCAGCAGTCGGGGGGAAGTCAATCAGCCCCAGCATTTT
TRBV28	-	TRBJ2-3	-	CASRVRFMTEADTQYF	TGTGCCAGCAGGGTCCGCTTCATGACAGAGGCAGATACGCAGTATTTT
TRBV28	TRBD2	TRBJ2-7	-	CASSKGSSGSRYEQYF	TGTGCCAGCAGTAAGGGATCTAGCGGGAGCCGCTACGAGCAGTACTTC
TRBV28	-	TRBJ2-7	-	CASSLTGYEQYF	TGTGCCAGCAGTCTTACCGGTTACGAGCAGTACTTC
TRBV5-6	-	TRBJ1-1	-	CASSLGGPGGAFF	TGTGCCAGCAGCTTGGGAGGCCCCGGCGGAGCTTTCTTT
TRBV9	TRBD2	TRBJ2-1	-	CASSVRAGATYNEQFF	TGTGCCAGCAGCGTTCGAGCGGGAGCTACCTACAATGAGCAGTTCTTC
TRBV19	TRBD2	TRBJ2-1	-	CASSTTSGRVSEQFF	TGTGCCAGTAGCACGACTAGCGGGAGGGTAAGTGAGCAGTTCTTC
TRBV13	TRBD2	TRBJ2-7	-	CASSPGRLSYEQYF	TGTGCCAGCAGCCCCGGGAGGTTATCCTACGAGCAGTACTTC
TRBV30	-	TRBJ2-5	-	CAWRPGGSRRETQYF	TGTGCCTGGCGCCCTGGGGGGTCCCGACGGGAGACCCAGTACTTC
TRBV30	-	TRBJ2-7	once	CAWNGGSYEQYF	TGTGCCTGGAACGGCGGATCCTACGAGCAGTACTTC
TRBV19	-	TRBJ1-1	-	CASSYRETEAFF	TGTGCCAGTAGTTACAGGGAAACTGAAGCTTTCTTT
TRBV11-2	-	TRBJ1-1	-	CASSLVFLGGDAFF	TGTGCCAGCAGCTTAGTGTTTTTGGGGGGAGACGCTTTCTTT
TRBV30	-	TRBJ2-7	-	CAWSVPGGGEQYF	TGTGCCTGGAGTGTACCTGGGGGCGGCGAGCAGTACTTC
TRBV6-5	TRBD1	TRBJ1-6	-	CASSNRDRVHSPLHF	TGTGCCAGCAGTAACCGGGACAGGGTACATTCACCCCTCCACTTT
TRBV27	-	TRBJ2-1	-	CASGRSSSYNEQFF	TGTGCCAGCGGTAGGAGTTCCTCCTACAATGAGCAGTTCTTC
TRBV4-1	-	TRBJ1-4	-	CASSQETGKMEKLFF	TGCGCCAGCAGCCAAGAAACAGGGAAGATGGAAAAACTGTTTTTT
TRBV11-3	TRBD2	TRBJ2-1	-	CASSISGMDGGEQFF	TGTGCCAGCAGCATAAGCGGGATGGATGGTGGTGAGCAGTTCTTC
TRBV10-3	-	TRBJ2-3	-	CAINPGGSADTQYF	TGTGCCATCAACCCAGGCGGTAGCGCAGATACGCAGTATTTT
TRBV19	TRBD2	TRBJ2-3	-	CASSRGGGFTDTQYF	TGTGCCAGTAGTCGCGGGGGAGGATTTACAGATACGCAGTATTTT
TRBV10-2	-	TRBJ2-5	-	CASSQTGVQETQYF	TGCGCCAGCAGTCAGACCGGGGTCCAAGAGACCCAGTACTTC
TRBV7-3	-	TRBJ1-1	once	CASKTGPNTEAFF	TGTGCCAGCAAAACAGGCCCTAACACTGAAGCTTTCTTT
TRBV7-9	-	TRBJ2-1	few	CASSGTSEQFF	TGTGCCAGCAGCGGGACAAGTGAGCAGTTCTTC
TRBV28	TRBD2	TRBJ2-1	once	CASRPWGTSGYNEQFF	TGTGCCAGCAGACCCTGGGGGACTAGCGGTTACAATGAGCAGTTCTTC
TRBV28	-	TRBJ2-7	-	CASTTQGSYEQYF	TGTGCCAGTACCACCCAGGGGTCCTACGAGCAGTACTTC
TRBV5-1	TRBD2	TRBJ2-1	-	CASSVTSGPGGEQFF	TGCGCCAGCAGCGTGACTAGCGGACCAGGGGGTGAGCAGTTCTTC
TRBV6-5	TRBD1	TRBJ1-2	-	CASSWDRGNYGYTF	TGTGCCAGCAGCTGGGACAGGGGGAACTATGGCTACACCTTC
TRBV5-1	-	TRBJ1-1	-	CASSSRNEAFF	TGCGCCAGCAGCTCGAGAAATGAAGCTTTCTTT
TRBV4-2	-	TRBJ1-2	-	CASSQGGGGMGYGYTF	TGTGCCAGCAGCCAAGGGGGAGGAGGGATGGGCTATGGCTACACCTTC
TRBV30	TRBD1	TRBJ1-2	-	CAWSKGRTGTYYGYTF	TGTGCCTGGAGTAAGGGGAGGACAGGGACGTACTATGGCTACACCTTC
TRBV18	-	TRBJ2-7	-	CASSQTGSSYEQYF	TGTGCCAGCTCACAGACGGGAAGCTCCTACGAGCAGTACTTC
TRBV6-6	TRBD1	TRBJ1-2	few	CASSKTGERGYTF	TGTGCCAGCAGTAAGACAGGGGAACGTGGCTACACCTTC
TRBV7-3	TRBD2	TRBJ2-2	-	CASSLGAGGPSGELFF	TGTGCCAGCAGCTTGGGAGCGGGAGGGCCCTCCGGGGAGCTGTTTTTT